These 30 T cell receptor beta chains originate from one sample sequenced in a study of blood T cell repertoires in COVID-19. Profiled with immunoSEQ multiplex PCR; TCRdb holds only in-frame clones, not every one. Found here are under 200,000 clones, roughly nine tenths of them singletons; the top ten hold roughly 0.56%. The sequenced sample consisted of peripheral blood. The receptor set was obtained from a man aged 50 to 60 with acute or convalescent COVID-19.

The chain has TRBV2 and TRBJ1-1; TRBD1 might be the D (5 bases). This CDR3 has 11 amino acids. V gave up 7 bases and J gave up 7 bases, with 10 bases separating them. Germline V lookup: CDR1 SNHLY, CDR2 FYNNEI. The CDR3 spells CASNRDFEAFF. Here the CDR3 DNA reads TGTGCCAGCAATAGGGACTTTGAAGCTTTCTTT. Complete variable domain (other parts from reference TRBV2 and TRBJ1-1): EPEVTQTPSHQVTQMGQEVILRCVPISNHLYFYWYRQILGQKVEFLVSFYNNEISEKSEIFDDQFSVERPDGSNFTLKIRSTKLEDSAMYFCASNRDFEAFFGQGTRLTVV.

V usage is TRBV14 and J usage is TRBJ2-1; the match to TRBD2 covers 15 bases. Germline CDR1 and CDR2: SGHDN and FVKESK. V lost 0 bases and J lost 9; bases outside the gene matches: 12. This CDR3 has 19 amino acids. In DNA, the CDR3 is TGTGCCAGCAGCCAAGACATAGGACTAGCGGGAGGGCGGAGCATTGAGCAGTTCTTC. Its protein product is CASSQDIGLAGGRSIEQFF.

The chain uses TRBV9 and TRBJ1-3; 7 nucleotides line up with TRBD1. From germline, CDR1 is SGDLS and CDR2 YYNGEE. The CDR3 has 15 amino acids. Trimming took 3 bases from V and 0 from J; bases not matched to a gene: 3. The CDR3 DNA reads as TGTGCCAGCAGCGGGGGACAGAGCTCTGGAAACACCATATATTTT. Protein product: CASSGGQSSGNTIYF.

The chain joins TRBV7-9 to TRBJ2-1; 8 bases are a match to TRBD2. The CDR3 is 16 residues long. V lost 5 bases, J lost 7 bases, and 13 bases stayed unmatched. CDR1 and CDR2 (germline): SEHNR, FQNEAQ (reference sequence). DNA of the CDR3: TGTGCCAGCAGCAAGGAGAGCGGGAGCTCTTGGAATGAGCAGTTCTTC. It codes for CASSKESGSSWNEQFF.

The CDR3 sequence is CASSQEDSPYEQYF. Here the CDR3 DNA reads TGTGCCAGCAGCCAAGAGGACAGCCCCTACGAGCAGTACTTC. The chain recombines TRBV4-2 with TRBJ2-7; TRBD1 might be the D (6 bases). The CDR3 covers 14 residues. Germline V lookup: CDR1 LGHNA, CDR2 YNFKEQ. The ends were cut back, 0 bases at V and 2 bases at J, with 8 bases in the middle.

CDR3 loop: CASSQRTSGIYEQYF. As DNA, the CDR3 is TGTGCCAGCAGTCAAAGGACTAGCGGGATCTACGAGCAGTACTTC. The chain is built from TRBV27 and TRBJ2-7; 12 nucleotides align to TRBD2. Germline V gene sequence: CDR1 MNHEY, CDR2 SMNVEV (reference sequence). This CDR3 comprises 15 residues. J was trimmed by 3 bases and V by 5 bases; bases with no gene match: 5.

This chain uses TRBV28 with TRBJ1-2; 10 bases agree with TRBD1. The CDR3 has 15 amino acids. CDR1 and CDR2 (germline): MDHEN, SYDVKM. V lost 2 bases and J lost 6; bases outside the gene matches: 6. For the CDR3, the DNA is TGTGCCAGCAGTTTAGCCCCGGGACAGGGGAATGGCTACACCTTC. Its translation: CASSLAPGQGNGYTF.

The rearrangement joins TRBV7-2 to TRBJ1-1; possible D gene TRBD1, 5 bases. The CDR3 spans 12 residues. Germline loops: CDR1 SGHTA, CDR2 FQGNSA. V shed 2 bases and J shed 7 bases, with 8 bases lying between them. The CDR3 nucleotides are TGTGCCAGCAGCTTAAGGGGAATTGAAGCTTTCTTT. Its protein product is CASSLRGIEAFF.

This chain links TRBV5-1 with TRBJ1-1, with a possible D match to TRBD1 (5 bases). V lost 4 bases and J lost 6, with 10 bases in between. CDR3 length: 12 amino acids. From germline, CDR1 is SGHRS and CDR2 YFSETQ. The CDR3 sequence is CASSPGGAEAFF. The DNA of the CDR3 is TGCGCCAGCAGCCCCGGGGGGGCTGAAGCTTTCTTT.

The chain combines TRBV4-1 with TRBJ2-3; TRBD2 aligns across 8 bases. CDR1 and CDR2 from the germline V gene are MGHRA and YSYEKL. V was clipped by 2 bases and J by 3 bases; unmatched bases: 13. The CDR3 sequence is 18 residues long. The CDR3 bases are TGCGCCAGCAGCCAATCTACCCTAGGGAGCGGGAGAACAGATACGCAGTATTTT. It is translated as CASSQSTLGSGRTDTQYF.

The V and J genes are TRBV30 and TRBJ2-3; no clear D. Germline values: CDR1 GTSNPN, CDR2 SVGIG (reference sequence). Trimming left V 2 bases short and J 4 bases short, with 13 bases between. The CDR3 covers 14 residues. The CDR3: CAWSPQLSSDTQYF. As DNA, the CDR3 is TGTGCCTGGAGTCCACAGTTGTCCTCAGATACGCAGTATTTT.

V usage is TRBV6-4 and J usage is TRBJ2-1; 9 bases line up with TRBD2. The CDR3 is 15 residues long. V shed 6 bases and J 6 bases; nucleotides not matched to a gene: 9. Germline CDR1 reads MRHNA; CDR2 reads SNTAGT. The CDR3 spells CASSRAAGGFNEQFF. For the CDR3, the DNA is TGTGCCAGCAGCCGGGCAGCGGGAGGTTTCAATGAGCAGTTCTTC.

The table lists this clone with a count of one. CDR3 coding DNA: TGTGCCAGCAGCCAAAAGGCGGGGGGTACCTATGGCTACACCTTC. Translation gives CASSQKAGGTYGYTF. The V gene is TRBV16, the J gene TRBJ1-2; D may be TRBD1 (5 bases). Trimming stripped 2 bases from V and 4 bases from J, with 14 bases between. The CDR3 consists of 15 residues. Germline V CDR1 and CDR2: KGHSY, FQNENV.

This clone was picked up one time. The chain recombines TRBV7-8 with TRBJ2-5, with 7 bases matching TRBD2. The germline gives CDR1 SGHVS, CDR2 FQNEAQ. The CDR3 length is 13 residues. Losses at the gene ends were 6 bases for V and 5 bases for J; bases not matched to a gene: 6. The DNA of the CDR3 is TGTGCCAGCAGTCTAGTACTAGCGGAGACCCAGTACTTC. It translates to CASSLVLAETQYF.

CDR3 residues: CASSMIRGRSFNIQYF. The CDR3 DNA follows: TGTGCCAGCAGCATGATCAGGGGGCGAAGCTTTAACATTCAGTACTTC. The rearrangement links TRBV21-1 to TRBJ2-4; the table's D gene call, TRBD1, was not cross checked with the DNA. TRBV21-1 is noted as a pseudogene. The CDR3 totals 16 residues.

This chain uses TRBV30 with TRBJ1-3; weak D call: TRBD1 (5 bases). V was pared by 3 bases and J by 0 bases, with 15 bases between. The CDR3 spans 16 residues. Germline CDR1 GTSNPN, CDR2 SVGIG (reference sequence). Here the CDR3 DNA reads TGTGCCTGGAGCCACAACCGGGGGGGCTCTGGAAACACCATATATTTT. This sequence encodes CAWSHNRGGSGNTIYF.

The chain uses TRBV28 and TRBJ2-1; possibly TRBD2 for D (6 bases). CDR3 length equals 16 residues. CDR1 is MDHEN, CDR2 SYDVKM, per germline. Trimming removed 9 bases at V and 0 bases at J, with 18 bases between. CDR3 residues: CASTIGGFNSYNEQFF. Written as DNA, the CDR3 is TGTGCCAGTACAATCGGGGGTTTTAACTCCTACAATGAGCAGTTCTTC.

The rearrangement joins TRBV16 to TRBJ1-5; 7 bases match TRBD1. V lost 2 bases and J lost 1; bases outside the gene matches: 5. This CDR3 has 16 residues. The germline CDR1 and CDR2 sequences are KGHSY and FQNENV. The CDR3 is CASSQPRQGSNQPQHF. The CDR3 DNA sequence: TGTGCCAGCAGCCAACCCAGACAGGGCAGCAATCAGCCCCAGCATTTT.

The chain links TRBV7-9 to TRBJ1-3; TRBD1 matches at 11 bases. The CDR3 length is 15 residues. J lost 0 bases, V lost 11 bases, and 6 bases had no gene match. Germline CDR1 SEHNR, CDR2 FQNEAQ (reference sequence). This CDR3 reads CALGQGADSGNTIYF. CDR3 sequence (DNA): TGTGCCTTAGGACAGGGGGCTGACTCTGGAAACACCATATATTTT. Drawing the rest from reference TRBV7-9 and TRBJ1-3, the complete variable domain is DTGVSQNPRHKITKRGQNVTFRCDPISEHNRLYWYRQTLGQGPEFLTYFQNEAQLEKSRLLSDRFSAERPKGSFSTLEIQRTEQGDSAMYLCALGQGADSGNTIYFGEGSWLTVV.

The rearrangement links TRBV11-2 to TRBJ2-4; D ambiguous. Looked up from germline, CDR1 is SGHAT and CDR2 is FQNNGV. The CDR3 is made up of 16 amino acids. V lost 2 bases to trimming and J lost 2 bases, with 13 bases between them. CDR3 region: CASSLPPRWSKNIQYF. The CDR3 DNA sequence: TGTGCCAGCAGCTTACCCCCCCGGTGGTCCAAAAACATTCAGTACTTC.

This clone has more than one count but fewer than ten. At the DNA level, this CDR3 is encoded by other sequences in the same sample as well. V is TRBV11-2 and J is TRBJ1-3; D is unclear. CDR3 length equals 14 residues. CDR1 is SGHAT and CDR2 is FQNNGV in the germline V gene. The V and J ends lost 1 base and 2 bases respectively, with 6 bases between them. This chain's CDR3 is CASSLGSPGNTIYF. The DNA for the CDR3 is TGTGCCAGCAGCTTAGGTAGCCCTGGAAACACCATATATTTT. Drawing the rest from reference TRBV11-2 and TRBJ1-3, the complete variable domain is EAGVAQSPRYKIIEKRQSVAFWCNPISGHATLYWYQQILGQGPKLLIQFQNNGVVDDSQLPKDRFSAERLKGVDSTLKIQPAKLEDSAVYLCASSLGSPGNTIYFGEGSWLTVV.

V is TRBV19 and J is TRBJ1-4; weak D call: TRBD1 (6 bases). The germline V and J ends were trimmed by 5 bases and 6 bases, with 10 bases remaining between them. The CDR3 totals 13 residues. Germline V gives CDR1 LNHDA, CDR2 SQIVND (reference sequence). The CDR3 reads CASSPGTYEKLFF. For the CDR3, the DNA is TGTGCCAGTAGTCCAGGGACATATGAAAAACTGTTTTTT.

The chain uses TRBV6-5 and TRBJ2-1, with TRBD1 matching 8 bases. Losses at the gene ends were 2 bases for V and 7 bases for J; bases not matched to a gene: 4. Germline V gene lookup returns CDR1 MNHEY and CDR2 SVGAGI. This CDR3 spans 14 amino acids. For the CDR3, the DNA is TGTGCCAGCAGTTACAGGACAGGGTATAATGAGCAGTTCTTC. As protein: CASSYRTGYNEQFF.

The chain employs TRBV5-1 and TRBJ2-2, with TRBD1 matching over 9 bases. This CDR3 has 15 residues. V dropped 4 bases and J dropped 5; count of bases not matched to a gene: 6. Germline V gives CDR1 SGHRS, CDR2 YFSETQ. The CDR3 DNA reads TGCGCCAGCAGCCTATCCGGGACAGGGACCGGGGAGCTGTTTTTT. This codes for CASSLSGTGTGELFF. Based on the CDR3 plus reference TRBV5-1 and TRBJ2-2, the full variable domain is KAGVTQTPRYLIKTRGQQVTLSCSPISGHRSVSWYQQTPGQGLQFLFEYFSETQRNKGNFPGRFSGRQFSNSRSEMNVSTLELGDSALYLCASSLSGTGTGELFFGEGSRLTVL.

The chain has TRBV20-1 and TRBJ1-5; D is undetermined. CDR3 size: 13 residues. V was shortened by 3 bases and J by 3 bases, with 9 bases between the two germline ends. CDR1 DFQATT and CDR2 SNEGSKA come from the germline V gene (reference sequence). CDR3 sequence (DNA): TGCAGTGCTAGTGGGTCAGTCAATCAGCCCCAGCATTTT. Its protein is CSASGSVNQPQHF.

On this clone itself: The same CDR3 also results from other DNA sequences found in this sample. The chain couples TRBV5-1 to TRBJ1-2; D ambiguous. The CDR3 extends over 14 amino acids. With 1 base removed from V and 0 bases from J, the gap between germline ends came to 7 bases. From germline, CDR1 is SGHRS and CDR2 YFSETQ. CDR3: CASSLTGSNYGYTF. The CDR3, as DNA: TGCGCCAGCAGCTTGACGGGATCTAACTATGGCTACACCTTC.

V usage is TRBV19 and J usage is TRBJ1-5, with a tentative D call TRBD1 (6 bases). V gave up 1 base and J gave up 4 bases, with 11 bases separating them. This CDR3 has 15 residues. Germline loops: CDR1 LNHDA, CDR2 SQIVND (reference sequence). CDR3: CASSIGSGTNQPQHF. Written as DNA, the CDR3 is TGTGCCAGTAGTATAGGGTCAGGGACAAATCAGCCCCAGCATTTT. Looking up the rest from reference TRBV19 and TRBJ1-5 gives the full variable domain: DGGITQSPKYLFRKEGQNVTLSCEQNLNHDAMYWYRQDPGQGLRLIYYSQIVNDFQKGDIAEGYSVSREKKESFPLTVTSAQKNPTAFYLCASSIGSGTNQPQHFGDGTRLSIL.

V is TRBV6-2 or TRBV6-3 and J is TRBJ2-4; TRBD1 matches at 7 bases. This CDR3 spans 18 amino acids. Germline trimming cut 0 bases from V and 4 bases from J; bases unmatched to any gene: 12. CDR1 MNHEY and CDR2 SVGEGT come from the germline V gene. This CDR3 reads CASSYSKIRGQRKNIQYF. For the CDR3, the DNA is TGTGCCAGCAGTTACTCGAAGATTAGGGGACAGAGAAAAAACATTCAGTACTTC.

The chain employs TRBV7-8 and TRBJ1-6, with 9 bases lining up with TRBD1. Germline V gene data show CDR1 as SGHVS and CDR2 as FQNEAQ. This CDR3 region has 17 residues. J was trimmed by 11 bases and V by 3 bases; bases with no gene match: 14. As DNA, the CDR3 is TGTGCCAGCAGCTTCCGGGCGGGACAGGGATCCTCCACACCCCTCCACTTT. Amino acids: CASSFRAGQGSSTPLHF.

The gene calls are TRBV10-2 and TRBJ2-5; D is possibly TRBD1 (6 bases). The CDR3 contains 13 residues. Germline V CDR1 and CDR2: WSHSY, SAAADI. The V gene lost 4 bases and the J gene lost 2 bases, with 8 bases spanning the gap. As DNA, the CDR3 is TGCGCCAGCAGTGTCACAGGGCAAGAGACCCAGTACTTC. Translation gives CASSVTGQETQYF.